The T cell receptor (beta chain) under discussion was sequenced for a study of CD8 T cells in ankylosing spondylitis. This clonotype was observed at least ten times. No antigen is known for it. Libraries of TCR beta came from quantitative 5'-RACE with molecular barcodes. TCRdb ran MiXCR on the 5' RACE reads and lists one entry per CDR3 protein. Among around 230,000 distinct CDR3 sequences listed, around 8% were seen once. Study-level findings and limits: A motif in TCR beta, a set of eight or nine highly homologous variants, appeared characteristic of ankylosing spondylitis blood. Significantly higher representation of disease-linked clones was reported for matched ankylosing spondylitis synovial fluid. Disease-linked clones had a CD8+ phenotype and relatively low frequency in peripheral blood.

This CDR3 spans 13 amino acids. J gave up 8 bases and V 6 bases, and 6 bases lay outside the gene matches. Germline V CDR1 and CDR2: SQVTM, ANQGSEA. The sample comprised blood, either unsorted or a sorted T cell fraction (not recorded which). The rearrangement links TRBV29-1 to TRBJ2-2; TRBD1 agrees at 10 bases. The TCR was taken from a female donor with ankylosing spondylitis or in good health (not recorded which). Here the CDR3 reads CSVADRGPGELFF. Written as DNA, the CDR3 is TGCAGCGTCGCAGACAGGGGGCCGGGGGAGCTGTTTTTT.